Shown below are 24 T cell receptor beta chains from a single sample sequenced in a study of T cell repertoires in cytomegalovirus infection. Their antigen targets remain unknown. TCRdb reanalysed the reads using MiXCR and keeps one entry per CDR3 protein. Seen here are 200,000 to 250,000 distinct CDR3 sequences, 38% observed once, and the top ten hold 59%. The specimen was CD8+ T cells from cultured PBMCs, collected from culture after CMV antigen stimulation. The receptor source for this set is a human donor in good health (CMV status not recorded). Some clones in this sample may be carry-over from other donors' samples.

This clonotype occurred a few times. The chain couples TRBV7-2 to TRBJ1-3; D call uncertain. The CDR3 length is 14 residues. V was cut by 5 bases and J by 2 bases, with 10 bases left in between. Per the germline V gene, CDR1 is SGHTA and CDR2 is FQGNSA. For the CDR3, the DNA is TGTGCCAGCAGCCCTACGACCGCTGGAAACACCATATATTTT. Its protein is CASSPTTAGNTIYF.

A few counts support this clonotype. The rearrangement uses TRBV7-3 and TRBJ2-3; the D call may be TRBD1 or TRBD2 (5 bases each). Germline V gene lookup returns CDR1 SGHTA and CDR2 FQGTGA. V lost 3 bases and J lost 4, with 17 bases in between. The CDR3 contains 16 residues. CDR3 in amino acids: CASSLYGAQAPDTQYF. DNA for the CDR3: TGTGCCAGCAGCTTGTACGGGGCACAAGCTCCAGATACGCAGTATTTT.

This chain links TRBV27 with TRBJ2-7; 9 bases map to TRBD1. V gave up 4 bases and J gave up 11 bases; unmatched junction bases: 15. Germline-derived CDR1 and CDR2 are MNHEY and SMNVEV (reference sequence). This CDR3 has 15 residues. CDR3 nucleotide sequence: TGTGCCAGCAGTTCCTCCGTTGGGGACAGGGTAACTAAGTACTTC. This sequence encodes CASSSSVGDRVTKYF.

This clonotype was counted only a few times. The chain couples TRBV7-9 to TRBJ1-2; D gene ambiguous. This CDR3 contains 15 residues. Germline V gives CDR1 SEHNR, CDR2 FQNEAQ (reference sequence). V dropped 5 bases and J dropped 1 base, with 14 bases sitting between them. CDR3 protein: CASSPRSPVNYGYTF. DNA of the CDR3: TGTGCCAGCAGCCCCAGGTCTCCAGTTAACTATGGCTACACCTTC.

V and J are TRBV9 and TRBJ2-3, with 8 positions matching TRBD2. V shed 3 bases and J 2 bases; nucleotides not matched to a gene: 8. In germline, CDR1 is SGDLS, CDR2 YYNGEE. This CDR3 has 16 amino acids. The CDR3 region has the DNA TGTGCCAGCAGCGCTGGAGCGGGGGCCGCCACAGATACGCAGTATTTT. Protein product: CASSAGAGAATDTQYF.

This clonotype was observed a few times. The DNA of the CDR3 is TGTGCCAGCAGTCCGGCGGGGTCCACTGAAGCTTTCTTT. Translated: CASSPAGSTEAFF. This chain joins TRBV7-9 and TRBJ1-1; D gene uncertain. The CDR3 has 13 amino acids. Germline CDR1 SEHNR, CDR2 FQNEAQ (reference sequence). V was cut by 6 bases and J by 4 bases, with 12 bases left in between. The full variable domain, its missing parts supplied by reference TRBV7-9 and TRBJ1-1, is DTGVSQNPRHKITKRGQNVTFRCDPISEHNRLYWYRQTLGQGPEFLTYFQNEAQLEKSRLLSDRFSAERPKGSFSTLEIQRTEQGDSAMYLCASSPAGSTEAFFGQGTRLTVV.

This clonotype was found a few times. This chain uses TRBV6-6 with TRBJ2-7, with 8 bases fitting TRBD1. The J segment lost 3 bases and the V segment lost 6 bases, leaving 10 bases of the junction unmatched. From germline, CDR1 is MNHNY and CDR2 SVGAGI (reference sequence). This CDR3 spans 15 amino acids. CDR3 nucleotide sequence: TGTGCCAGCAGCGATAGACAGGGGCCAAACTACGAGCAGTACTTC. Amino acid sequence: CASSDRQGPNYEQYF.

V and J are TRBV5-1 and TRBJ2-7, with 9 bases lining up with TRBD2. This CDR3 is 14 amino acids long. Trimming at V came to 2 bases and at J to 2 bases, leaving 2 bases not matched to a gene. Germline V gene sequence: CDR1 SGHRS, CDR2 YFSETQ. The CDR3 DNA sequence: TGCGCCAGCAGCTTAGCGGGGGGTCCCTACGAGCAGTACTTC. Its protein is CASSLAGGPYEQYF.

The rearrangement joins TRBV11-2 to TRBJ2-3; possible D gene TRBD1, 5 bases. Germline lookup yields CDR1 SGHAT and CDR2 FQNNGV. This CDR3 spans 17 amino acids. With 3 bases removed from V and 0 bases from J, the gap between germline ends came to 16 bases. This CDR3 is CASSFPWGGTSTDTQYF. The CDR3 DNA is TGTGCCAGCAGCTTCCCCTGGGGCGGAACTAGCACAGATACGCAGTATTTT. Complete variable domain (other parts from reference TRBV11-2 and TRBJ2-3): EAGVAQSPRYKIIEKRQSVAFWCNPISGHATLYWYQQILGQGPKLLIQFQNNGVVDDSQLPKDRFSAERLKGVDSTLKIQPAKLEDSAVYLCASSFPWGGTSTDTQYFGPGTRLTVL.

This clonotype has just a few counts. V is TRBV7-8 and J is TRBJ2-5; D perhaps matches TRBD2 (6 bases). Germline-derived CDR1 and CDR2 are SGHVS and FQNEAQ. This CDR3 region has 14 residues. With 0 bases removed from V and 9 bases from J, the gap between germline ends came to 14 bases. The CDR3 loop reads CASSLARGPGAQYF. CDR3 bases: TGTGCCAGCAGCTTAGCGCGCGGCCCGGGGGCCCAGTACTTC. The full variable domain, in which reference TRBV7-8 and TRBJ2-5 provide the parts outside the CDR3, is GAGVSQSPRYKVAKRGQDVALRCDPISGHVSLFWYQQALGQGPEFLTYFQNEAQLDKSGLPSDRFFAERPEGSVSTLKIQRTQQEDSAVYLCASSLARGPGAQYFGPGTRLLVL.

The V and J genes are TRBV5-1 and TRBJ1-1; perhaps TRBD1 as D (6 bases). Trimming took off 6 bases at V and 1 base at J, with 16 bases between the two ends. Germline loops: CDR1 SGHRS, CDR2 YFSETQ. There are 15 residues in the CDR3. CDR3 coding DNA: TGCGCCAGCACGGCCGAGGGGGTTAGGAACACTGAAGCTTTCTTT. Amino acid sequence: CASTAEGVRNTEAFF. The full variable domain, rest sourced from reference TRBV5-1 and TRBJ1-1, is KAGVTQTPRYLIKTRGQQVTLSCSPISGHRSVSWYQQTPGQGLQFLFEYFSETQRNKGNFPGRFSGRQFSNSRSEMNVSTLELGDSALYLCASTAEGVRNTEAFFGQGTRLTVV.

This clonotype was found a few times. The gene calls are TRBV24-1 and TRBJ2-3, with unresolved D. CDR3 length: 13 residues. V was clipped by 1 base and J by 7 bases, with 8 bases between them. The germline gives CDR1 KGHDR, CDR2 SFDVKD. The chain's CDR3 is CATSDFGEHTQYF. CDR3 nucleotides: TGTGCCACCAGTGATTTTGGGGAACATACGCAGTATTTT.

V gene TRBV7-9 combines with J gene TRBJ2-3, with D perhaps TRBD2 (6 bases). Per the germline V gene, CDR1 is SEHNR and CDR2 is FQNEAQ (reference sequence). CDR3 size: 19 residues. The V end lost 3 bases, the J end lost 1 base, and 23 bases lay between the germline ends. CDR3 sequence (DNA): TGTGCCAGCAGCTTTCCCCTCTCCTCCCTGCGGGACCGCACAGATACGCAGTATTTT. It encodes CASSFPLSSLRDRTDTQYF.

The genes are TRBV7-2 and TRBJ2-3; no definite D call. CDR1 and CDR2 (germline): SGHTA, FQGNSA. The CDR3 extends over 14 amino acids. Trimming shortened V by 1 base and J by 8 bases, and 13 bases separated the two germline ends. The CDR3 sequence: CASSLDGMSATQYF. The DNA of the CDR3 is TGTGCCAGCAGCTTAGATGGGATGTCAGCTACGCAGTATTTT.

The CDR3 reads CASSLVRGPSYEQYF. The CDR3 DNA reads as TGTGCCAGCAGCTTAGTTCGGGGCCCCTCCTACGAGCAGTACTTC. The gene calls are TRBV7-2 and TRBJ2-7; D may correspond to TRBD1 or TRBD2 (5 bases each). This CDR3 has 15 residues. CDR1 SGHTA and CDR2 FQGNSA come from the germline V gene. V was trimmed by 1 base and J by 0 bases, leaving 10 bases between them.

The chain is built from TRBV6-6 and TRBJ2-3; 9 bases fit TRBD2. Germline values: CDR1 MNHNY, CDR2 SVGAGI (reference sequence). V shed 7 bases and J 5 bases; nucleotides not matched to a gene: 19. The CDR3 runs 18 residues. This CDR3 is CASTIMGLAGLPRDTQYF. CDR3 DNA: TGTGCCAGCACTATAATGGGGCTAGCGGGGCTACCCAGAGATACGCAGTATTTT.

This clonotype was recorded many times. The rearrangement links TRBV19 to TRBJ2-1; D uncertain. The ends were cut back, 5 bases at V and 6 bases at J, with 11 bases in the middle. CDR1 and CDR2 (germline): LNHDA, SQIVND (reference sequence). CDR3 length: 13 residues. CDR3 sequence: CASSGVLGNEQFF. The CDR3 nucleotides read TGTGCCAGTAGTGGGGTCCTCGGCAATGAGCAGTTCTTC.

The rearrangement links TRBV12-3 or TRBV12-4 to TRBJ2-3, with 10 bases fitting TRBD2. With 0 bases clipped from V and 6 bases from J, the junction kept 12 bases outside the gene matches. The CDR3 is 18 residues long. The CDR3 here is CASSLASGGAALIDTQYF. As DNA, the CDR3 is TGTGCCAGCAGTTTAGCCAGCGGGGGGGCCGCTTTGATCGATACGCAGTATTTT.

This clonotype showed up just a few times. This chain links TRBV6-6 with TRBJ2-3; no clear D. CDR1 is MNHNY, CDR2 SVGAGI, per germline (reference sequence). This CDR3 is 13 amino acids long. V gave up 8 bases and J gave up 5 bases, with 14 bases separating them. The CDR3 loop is CASHGRWIDTQYF. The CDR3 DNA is TGTGCCAGCCACGGACGGTGGATAGATACGCAGTATTTT.

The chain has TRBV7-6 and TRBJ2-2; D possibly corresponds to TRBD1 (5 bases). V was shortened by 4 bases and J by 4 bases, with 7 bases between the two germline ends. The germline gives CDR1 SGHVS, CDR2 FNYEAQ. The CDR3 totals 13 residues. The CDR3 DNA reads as TGTGCCAGCAGCTCAAGGGGCACCGGGGAGCTGTTTTTT. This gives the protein CASSSRGTGELFF.

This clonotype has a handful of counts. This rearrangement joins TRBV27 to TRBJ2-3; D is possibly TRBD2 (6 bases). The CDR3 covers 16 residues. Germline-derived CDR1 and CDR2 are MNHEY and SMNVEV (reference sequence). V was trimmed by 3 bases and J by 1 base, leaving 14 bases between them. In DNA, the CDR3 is TGTGCCAGCAGTTTCGACGGGAGAGGGGGCACAGATACGCAGTATTTT. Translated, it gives CASSFDGRGGTDTQYF.

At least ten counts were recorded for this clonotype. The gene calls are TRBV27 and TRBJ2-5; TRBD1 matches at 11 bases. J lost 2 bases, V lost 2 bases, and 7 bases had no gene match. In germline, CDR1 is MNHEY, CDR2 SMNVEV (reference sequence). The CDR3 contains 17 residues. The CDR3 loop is CASSLRTGGGGQETQYF. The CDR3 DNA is TGTGCCAGCAGTTTACGGACAGGGGGCGGCGGGCAAGAGACCCAGTACTTC.

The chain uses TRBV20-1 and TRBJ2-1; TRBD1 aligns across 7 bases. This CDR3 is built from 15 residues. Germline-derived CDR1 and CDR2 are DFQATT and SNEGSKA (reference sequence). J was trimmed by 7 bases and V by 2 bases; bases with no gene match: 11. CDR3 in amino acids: CSARPDRDLPNEQFF. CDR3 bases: TGCAGTGCTAGACCTGACAGGGACCTGCCAAATGAGCAGTTCTTC.

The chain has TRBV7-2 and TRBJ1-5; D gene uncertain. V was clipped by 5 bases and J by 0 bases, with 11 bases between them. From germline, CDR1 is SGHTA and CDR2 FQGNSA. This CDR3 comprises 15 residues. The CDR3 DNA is TGTGCCAGCAGCCCGCGCGGTAATAGCAATCAGCCCCAGCATTTT. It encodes CASSPRGNSNQPQHF.